The following is a TCR beta chain sequence with its context. This sample is drawn from a study of shared clonotypes between healthy human individuals. Over several immunoSEQ plates, each subset's genomic DNA was distributed in even portions. How the authors handled the data: Without quality scores, immunoSEQ junctional reads could not be filtered like full-length reads. Method: immunoSEQ multiplex PCR; TCRdb's copy keeps in-frame clones and lacks some. V and J calls and clone size are those listed in that table; D and trimming were worked out from the DNA. Of approximately 600,000 clones in the sample, roughly 95% are singletons; the top ten hold over 0.1%. Terminally differentiated effector memory CD45RA+ cells were excluded from the naive CD8 cells, which were CD45RO-negative and positively selected for CCR7. The V gene's germline CDR1 is MDHEN and CDR2 SYDVKM. After removal of 4 bases from V and 9 bases from J, the junction contained 4 bases not matched to a gene. This CDR3 is built from 12 residues.

This sequence joins TRBV28 and TRBJ2-5; 8 bases match TRBD2. Material for sequencing was naive CD8+ T cells sorted from blood. The TCR sequence derives from a woman in her 30s in good health. CDR3 bases: TGTGCCAGCAGTTGGGACGGGGGGGCCCAGTACTTC. This gives the protein CASSWDGGAQYF.